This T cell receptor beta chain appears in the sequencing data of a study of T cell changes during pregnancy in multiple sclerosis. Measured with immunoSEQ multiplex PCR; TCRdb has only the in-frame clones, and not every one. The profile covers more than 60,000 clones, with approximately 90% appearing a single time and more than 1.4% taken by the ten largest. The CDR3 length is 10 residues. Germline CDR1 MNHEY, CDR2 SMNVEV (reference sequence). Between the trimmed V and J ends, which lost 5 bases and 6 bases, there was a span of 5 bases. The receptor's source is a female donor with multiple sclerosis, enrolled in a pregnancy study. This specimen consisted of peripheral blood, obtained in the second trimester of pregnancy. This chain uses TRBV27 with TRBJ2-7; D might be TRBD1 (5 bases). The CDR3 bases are TGTGCCAGCAGTGGGGCCGAGCAGTACTTC. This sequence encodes CASSGAEQYF.